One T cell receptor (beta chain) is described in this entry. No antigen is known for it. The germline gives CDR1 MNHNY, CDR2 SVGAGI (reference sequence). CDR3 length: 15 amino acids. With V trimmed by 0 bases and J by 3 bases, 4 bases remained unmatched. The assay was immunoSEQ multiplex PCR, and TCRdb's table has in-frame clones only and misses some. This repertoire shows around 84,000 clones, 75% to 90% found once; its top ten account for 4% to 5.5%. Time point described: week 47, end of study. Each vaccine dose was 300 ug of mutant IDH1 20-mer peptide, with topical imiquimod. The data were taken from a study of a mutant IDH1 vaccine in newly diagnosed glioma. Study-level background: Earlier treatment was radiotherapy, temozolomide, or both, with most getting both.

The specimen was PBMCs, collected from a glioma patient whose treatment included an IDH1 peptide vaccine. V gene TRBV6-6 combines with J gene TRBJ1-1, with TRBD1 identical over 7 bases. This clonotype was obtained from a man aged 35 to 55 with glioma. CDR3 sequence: CASSYSVQGDTEAFF. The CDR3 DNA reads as TGTGCCAGCAGTTACTCGGTCCAGGGGGACACTGAAGCTTTCTTT.